Listed here are 30 T cell receptor beta chains from one sample, sequenced in a study of blood T cells in healthy people across ages. A second PCR, run for roughly 7 to 11 cycles, used a sample-barcoded 5' primer plus a J-beta primer mix. Via MiXCR, TCRdb re-called the 5' RACE reads, giving one row per CDR3 protein. The sample holds about 720,000 distinct CDR3 sequences, 20% to 25% seen once. The sequencing input was blood. These receptors were obtained from a man between 65 and 85 years old in good health.

The chain uses TRBV12-3 or TRBV12-4 and TRBJ1-3; 8 nucleotides align to TRBD1. The CDR3 spans 16 residues. V shed 2 bases and J 3 bases; nucleotides not matched to a gene: 6. This CDR3 is CASSLHQGAGGNTIYF. In nucleotides, the CDR3 is TGTGCCAGCAGTTTACACCAGGGGGCAGGTGGAAACACCATATATTTT.

The V gene is TRBV28, the J gene TRBJ1-2; tentatively, D is TRBD1 (6 bases). The CDR3 extends over 14 amino acids. Germline assignment: CDR1 MDHEN and CDR2 SYDVKM. Trimming removed 3 bases at V and 4 bases at J, with 12 bases between. As DNA, the CDR3 is TGTGCCAGCAGTTTCTCCGACAGGCTCTATGGCTACACCTTC. It is translated as CASSFSDRLYGYTF.

This clonotype was detected ten times or more. V gene TRBV7-2 combines with J gene TRBJ2-5, with D possibly matching TRBD2 (5 bases). The J call may be in error: the DNA end matches TRBJ2-1 better. The CDR3 runs to 12 residues. Germline lookup yields CDR1 SGHTA and CDR2 FQGNSA. CDR3 residues: CASTPSLDFQFF. The CDR3 DNA follows: TGTGCCAGCACCCCGAGCTTGGACTTCCAGTTCTTC.

This clonotype was seen a few times. The chain couples TRBV5-6 to TRBJ2-5; D might be TRBD1 (5 bases). The J call is doubtful: the DNA matches TRBJ2-7 better. The CDR3 covers 14 residues. Germline V gene sequence: CDR1 SGHDT, CDR2 YYEEEE. The CDR3, as DNA: TGTGCCAGCAGCTTGTTCAGGGTGGCCTACGAGCAGTACGTC. Protein: CASSLFRVAYEQYV.

This clonotype was detected a few times. V usage is TRBV6-1 and J usage is TRBJ2-5, with D perhaps TRBD1 or TRBD2 (6 bases each). The V end lost 4 bases, the J end lost 5 bases, and 20 bases lay between the germline ends. The length of the CDR3 is 16 residues. The germline V gene has CDR1 MNHNS and CDR2 SASEGT. This CDR3 is CASSAEGGTPSETQYF. CDR3 coding DNA: TGTGCCAGCAGTGCAGAGGGCGGGACACCATCGGAGACCCAGTACTTC.

This clonotype was observed a few times. The chain combines TRBV27 with TRBJ2-3, with a weak D call TRBD1 (5 bases). Trimming left V 6 bases short and J 1 base short, with 11 bases between. The CDR3 contains 14 residues. Germline-derived CDR1 and CDR2 are MNHEY and SMNVEV (reference sequence). This CDR3 reads CASRKGLRTDTQYF. CDR3 DNA sequence: TGTGCCAGCAGGAAGGGGCTCCGCACAGATACGCAGTATTTT.

In DNA, the CDR3 is TGTGCCAGTAGTATAGTCGGTTATGGCTACACCTTC. Amino acids: CASSIVGYGYTF. This rearrangement joins TRBV19 to TRBJ1-2; no clear D gene. CDR1 is LNHDA, CDR2 SQIVND, per germline (reference sequence). The V and J ends lost 1 base and 5 bases respectively, with 5 bases between them. This CDR3 comprises 12 residues.

The sample holds a few counts of this clonotype. A read error may be the cause here, since a much bigger clone is one base away. The V and J genes are TRBV7-2 and TRBJ1-2; 9 bases align to TRBD1. This CDR3 comprises 13 residues. Germline lookup yields CDR1 SGHTA and CDR2 FQGNSA. As DNA, the CDR3 is TGTGCCAGCAGCCCGGGACAGGGATATGACTACACCTTC. It codes for CASSPGQGYDYTF.

This chain connects TRBV2 to TRBJ2-1, with 8 bases lining up with TRBD1. The CDR3 covers 15 residues. With V trimmed by 6 bases and J by 2 bases, 6 bases remained unmatched. CDR1 and CDR2 (germline): SNHLY, FYNNEI. The CDR3 spells CASRPEQGAYNEQFF. The CDR3, as DNA: TGTGCCAGCAGGCCGGAACAGGGGGCCTACAATGAGCAGTTCTTC.

This clonotype was counted at least ten times. This chain uses TRBV28 with TRBJ1-2, with D unclear. With 2 bases removed from V and 8 bases from J, the gap between germline ends came to 12 bases. Germline V gene sequence: CDR1 MDHEN, CDR2 SYDVKM. This CDR3 spans 13 amino acids. This chain's CDR3 is CASSLMREPGYTF. CDR3 coding DNA: TGTGCCAGCAGTTTAATGAGGGAGCCCGGCTACACCTTC.

This rearrangement joins TRBV12-5 to TRBJ2-3, with D possibly TRBD1 on 6 matching bases. The CDR3 runs 16 residues. Germline CDR1 LGHNT, CDR2 FRNRAP. Between the trimmed V and J ends, which lost 0 bases and 1 base, there was a span of 11 bases. CDR3 region: CASGLVVAGGTDTQYF. The CDR3 DNA follows: TGTGCTAGTGGTTTGGTGGTGGCAGGGGGCACAGATACGCAGTATTTT.

V and J are TRBV20-1 and TRBJ2-1; 8 nucleotides line up with TRBD2. Germline V CDR1 and CDR2: DFQATT, SNEGSKA (reference sequence). V shed 3 bases and J 6 bases; nucleotides not matched to a gene: 16. The CDR3 is made up of 17 amino acids. In DNA, the CDR3 is TGCAGTGCTAGGGGGGGGGCTAGCGGGTTGGTAACCAATGAGCAGTTCTTC. Translated, it gives CSARGGASGLVTNEQFF.

The chain couples TRBV10-3 to TRBJ2-3, with 7 bases aligning to TRBD1. The V and J ends lost 5 bases and 4 bases, in that order; junction bases with no gene match: 9. The germline V gene encodes CDR1 ENHRY and CDR2 SYGVKD. CDR3 length: 15 residues. The CDR3 loop reads CAISPGGEVSDTQYF. In DNA form, the CDR3 reads TGTGCCATCAGTCCAGGGGGAGAGGTTTCAGATACGCAGTATTTT.

The rearrangement links TRBV7-2 to TRBJ2-1, with 7 bases matching TRBD1. Germline V gives CDR1 SGHTA, CDR2 FQGNSA. V lost 7 bases, J lost 2 bases, and 5 bases stayed unmatched. This CDR3 region has 14 residues. In nucleotides, the CDR3 is TGTGCCAGCAAGCTAGGACAGGCCTACAATGAGCAGTTCTTC. As protein: CASKLGQAYNEQFF.

This clonotype was counted a few times. The chain recombines TRBV25-1 with TRBJ2-5; D remains ambiguous. The length of the CDR3 is 13 residues. V lost 4 bases, J lost 3 bases, and 9 bases lay in between. Per germline, CDR1 MGHDK and CDR2 SYGVNS. The chain's CDR3 is CASSGYGKETQYF. CDR3 in DNA: TGTGCCAGCAGTGGATATGGGAAAGAGACCCAGTACTTC.

This clonotype was detected a few times. This rearrangement joins TRBV12-3 or TRBV12-4 to TRBJ2-7; 9 bases fit TRBD1. This CDR3 has 15 amino acids. V dropped 3 bases and J dropped 4; count of bases not matched to a gene: 7. The CDR3 sequence is CASSFQGQGTYEQYF. CDR3 in DNA: TGTGCCAGCAGTTTTCAGGGACAGGGAACTTACGAGCAGTACTTC.

The chain uses TRBV18 and TRBJ2-1, with 8 bases identical to TRBD1. The V segment lost 0 bases and the J segment 5 bases; nucleotides outside the gene matches: 3. Germline CDR1 KGHSH, CDR2 LQKENI. The CDR3 is made up of 15 amino acids. The CDR3 is CASSPPVDRDNEQFF. The CDR3 DNA reads TGTGCCAGCTCACCACCTGTGGACAGGGACAATGAGCAGTTCTTC.

This clonotype appeared a few times. The V and J genes are TRBV3-1 and TRBJ2-3, with D hard to call. This CDR3 comprises 12 residues. The V gene's germline CDR1 is LGHDT and CDR2 YNNKEL (reference sequence). Trimming cost V 4 bases and J 4 bases, with 6 bases left between them. The CDR3 is CASSPSPDTQYF. CDR3 DNA: TGTGCCAGCAGCCCGTCACCAGATACGCAGTATTTT.

This clonotype has ten or more counts. CDR3 sequence: CASSFLVSGGAMNEQFF. The CDR3 DNA follows: TGCGCCAGCAGCTTCCTTGTTAGCGGGGGGGCTATGAATGAGCAGTTCTTC. The V call is TRBV5-1, the J call TRBJ2-1, with TRBD2 matching over 11 bases. The CDR3 has 17 residues. V was pared by 2 bases and J by 7 bases, with 11 bases of the junction left unmatched. The germline gives CDR1 SGHRS, CDR2 YFSETQ.

This clonotype was observed a few times. This chain links TRBV5-8 with TRBJ2-7; 7 bases fit TRBD1. The CDR3 runs to 14 residues. V lost 2 bases and J lost 5; bases outside the gene matches: 7. Per the germline V gene, CDR1 is SGHTS and CDR2 is YDEGEE. The CDR3 nucleotides read TGTGCCAGCAGCTTTATGTCAGGGGGACACGAGCAGTACGTC. Translated, it gives CASSFMSGGHEQYV.

The genes are TRBV7-3 and TRBJ2-6; 10 bases are shared with TRBD2. Germline V CDR1 and CDR2: SGHTA, FQGTGA. The CDR3 extends over 18 amino acids. Losses at the gene ends were 4 bases for V and 0 bases for J; bases not matched to a gene: 6. CDR3 DNA sequence: TGTGCCAGCAGCTCTCGACTAGCGGGTTCCTCTGGGGCCAACGTCCTGACTTTC. Translated, it gives CASSSRLAGSSGANVLTF.

The V gene is TRBV12-5, the J gene TRBJ1-2, with D possibly TRBD1 on 5 matching bases. The V gene's germline CDR1 is LGHNT and CDR2 FRNRAP. This CDR3 has 14 amino acids. Trimming cost V 1 base and J 7 bases, with 13 bases left between them. The CDR3 loop reads CASGLEAGRGGYTF. The CDR3 nucleotides are TGTGCTAGTGGTTTGGAAGCCGGGAGGGGTGGCTACACCTTC.

V is TRBV4-1 and J is TRBJ2-1; 9 bases are shared with TRBD2. J was trimmed by 1 base and V by 4 bases; bases with no gene match: 5. CDR3 length: 16 amino acids. Germline values: CDR1 MGHRA, CDR2 YSYEKL. In DNA form, the CDR3 reads TGCGCCAGCAGCCGTAGCGGGGGAGGATCCTACAATGAGCAGTTCTTC. It encodes CASSRSGGGSYNEQFF.

The chain carries TRBV20-1 and TRBJ1-5; D gene ambiguous. The length of the CDR3 is 14 residues. CDR1 is DFQATT and CDR2 is SNEGSKA in the germline V gene (reference sequence). V was cut by 2 bases and J by 2 bases, with 10 bases left in between. CDR3 in amino acids: CSARRGEGNQPQHF. DNA of the CDR3: TGCAGTGCTAGACGCGGTGAAGGCAATCAGCCCCAGCATTTT.

Only a few counts were recorded for this clonotype. The chain recombines TRBV12-3 or TRBV12-4 with TRBJ2-1; D gene ambiguous. The CDR3 has 14 amino acids. V was shortened by 1 base and J by 10 bases, with 14 bases between the two germline ends. CDR3 loop: CASSLGRSVHEQFF. The DNA for the CDR3 is TGTGCCAGCAGTTTAGGTAGGAGCGTGCACGAGCAGTTCTTC.

The chain uses TRBV25-1 and TRBJ1-2, with TRBD1 matching 8 bases. The V gene's germline CDR1 is MGHDK and CDR2 SYGVNS. V lost 3 bases, J lost 4 bases, and 7 bases stayed unmatched. This CDR3 contains 15 residues. CDR3 sequence reads: CASSDDRGRSYGYTF. The CDR3 DNA follows: TGTGCCAGCAGTGACGACAGGGGTCGGAGCTATGGCTACACCTTC.

This clonotype was picked up a small number of times. V usage is TRBV4-1 and J usage is TRBJ1-4; TRBD1 agrees at 7 bases. V shed 0 bases and J 3 bases; nucleotides not matched to a gene: 4. The CDR3 sequence is 16 residues long. From germline, CDR1 is MGHRA and CDR2 YSYEKL. For the CDR3, the DNA is TGCGCCAGCAGCCAAGAAACAGGGGCGGCTAATGAAAAACTGTTTTTT. It specifies CASSQETGAANEKLFF.

This chain joins TRBV10-2 and TRBJ2-5; 7 bases match TRBD1. The J call may be mistaken, given a closer DNA end match to TRBJ2-1. In germline, CDR1 is WSHSY, CDR2 SAAADI. CDR3 length: 15 residues. The CDR3 coding sequence is TGCGCCAGCAGTGACGACAGGGAAAGGAGGAATGAGCAGTTCTTC. This sequence encodes CASSDDRERRNEQFF.

The chain joins TRBV12-3 or TRBV12-4 to TRBJ1-1, with D possibly matching TRBD1 (6 bases). There are 13 residues in the CDR3. Trimming removed 4 bases from V and 5 bases from J, with 11 bases in between. The CDR3 sequence: CASSSTGRTEAFF. Written as DNA, the CDR3 is TGTGCCAGCAGTTCCACAGGGAGGACTGAAGCTTTCTTT.

Comments on this clonotype: A single base separates this from a much larger clone, so it may be a read error. This sequence joins TRBV14 and TRBJ2-3; D is unclear. This CDR3 contains 15 residues. Deletions cut 1 base from V and 6 bases from J, with 14 bases between. Germline V gene lookup returns CDR1 SGHDN and CDR2 FVKESK. The CDR3 here is CASSQGILRRDTQYF. CDR3 DNA: TGTGCCAGCAGCCAAGGGATCCTTAGGCGGGATACGCAGTATTTT.